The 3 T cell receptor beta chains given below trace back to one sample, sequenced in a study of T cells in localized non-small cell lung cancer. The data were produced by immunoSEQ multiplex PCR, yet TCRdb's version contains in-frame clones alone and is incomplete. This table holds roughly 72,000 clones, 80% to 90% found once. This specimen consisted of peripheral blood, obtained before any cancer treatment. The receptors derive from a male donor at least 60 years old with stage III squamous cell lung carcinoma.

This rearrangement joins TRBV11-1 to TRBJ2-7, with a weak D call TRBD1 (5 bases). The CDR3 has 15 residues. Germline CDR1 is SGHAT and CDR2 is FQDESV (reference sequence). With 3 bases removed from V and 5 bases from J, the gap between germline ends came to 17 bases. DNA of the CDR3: TGTGCCAGCAGCTTTTCTGGAGCTAGGGGCCACGAGCAGTACTTC. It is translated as CASSFSGARGHEQYF. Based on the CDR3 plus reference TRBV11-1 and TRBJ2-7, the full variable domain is EAEVAQSPRYKITEKSQAVAFWCDPISGHATLYWYRQILGQGPELLVQFQDESVVDDSQLPKDRFSAERLKGVDSTLKIQPAELGDSAMYLCASSFSGARGHEQYFGPGTRLTVT.

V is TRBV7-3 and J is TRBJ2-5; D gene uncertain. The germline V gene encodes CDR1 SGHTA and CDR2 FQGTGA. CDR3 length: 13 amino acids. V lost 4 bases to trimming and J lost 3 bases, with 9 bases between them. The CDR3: CASSYSVEETQYF. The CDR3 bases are TGTGCCAGCAGCTATTCGGTGGAAGAGACCCAGTACTTC.

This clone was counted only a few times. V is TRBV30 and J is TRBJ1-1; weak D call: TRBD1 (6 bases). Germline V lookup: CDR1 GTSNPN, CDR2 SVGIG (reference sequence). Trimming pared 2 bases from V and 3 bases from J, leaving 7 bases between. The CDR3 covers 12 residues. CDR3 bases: TGTGCCTGGAGTAGGGGGGACACTGAAGCTTTCTTT. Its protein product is CAWSRGDTEAFF.